The 9 T cell receptor beta chains in this list originate from one sample, sequenced in a study of immune reconstitution after stem cell transplant in scleroderma. TCRdb re-derived calls from the RT-PCR reads in MiXCR, one entry per CDR3 protein. This table holds roughly 1,500 distinct CDR3 sequences, roughly 9% found once. This material was collected before or after autologous hematopoietic stem cell transplantation (not recorded which). These receptor sequences come from a female donor with systemic sclerosis.

Relative to its sample, this clonotype is medium-sized. CDR3 loop: CASSSRGESGNQPQHF. The CDR3, as DNA: TGTGCCAGCAGCTCTAGGGGAGAGAGTGGCAATCAGCCCCAGCATTTT. The rearrangement links TRBV7-3 to TRBJ1-5, with D possibly matching TRBD1 (5 bases). There are 16 residues in the CDR3. Germline V gene sequence: CDR1 SGHTA, CDR2 FQGTGA. V gave up 4 bases and J gave up 2 bases, with 15 bases separating them.

This clonotype was seen just once. CDR3 region: CASSFLGMGSPLHF. The CDR3 bases are TGTGCCAGCAGCTTTCTAGGGATGGGGTCACCCCTCCACTTT. The chain carries TRBV7-9 and TRBJ1-6; D gene ambiguous. V was trimmed by 3 bases and J by 10 bases, leaving 13 bases between them. CDR3 length equals 14 residues. Germline V CDR1 and CDR2: SEHNR, FQNEAQ (reference sequence).

By share, this clonotype counts as medium-sized. The V gene is TRBV7-2, the J gene TRBJ2-3; 15 nucleotides match TRBD2. The J segment lost 9 bases and the V segment lost 2 bases, leaving 9 bases of the junction unmatched. The germline V gene encodes CDR1 SGHTA and CDR2 FQGNSA. The CDR3 totals 17 residues. The CDR3 bases are TGTGCCAGCAGCTTATTGGGGTCCGGGACTAGCGGGAGGACGCAGTATTTT. It specifies CASSLLGSGTSGRTQYF.

This clonotype has more than one count but fewer than ten. This chain connects TRBV12-5 to TRBJ1-5; D remains unclear. Deletions cut 2 bases from V and 1 base from J, with 6 bases between. Germline loops: CDR1 LGHNT, CDR2 FRNRAP. The CDR3 has 14 residues. As DNA, the CDR3 is TGTGCTAGTGGTTTGACGGGGAGCAATCAGCCCCAGCATTTT. This encodes CASGLTGSNQPQHF.

This clonotype came up many times. The rearrangement links TRBV5-1 to TRBJ2-1; D is possibly TRBD2 (5 bases). V lost 0 bases and J 0 bases, leaving 7 bases between the germline ends. This CDR3 has 15 amino acids. Germline CDR1 SGHRS, CDR2 YFSETQ. CDR3 region: CASSLVGSSYNEQFF. The CDR3 DNA follows: TGCGCCAGCAGCTTGGTAGGGAGCTCCTACAATGAGCAGTTCTTC.

Within the sample, this clonotype is large. The rearrangement uses TRBV12-3 or TRBV12-4 and TRBJ2-7; D gene unclear. The CDR3 spans 12 residues. Trimming shortened V by 3 bases and J by 0 bases, and 3 bases separated the two germline ends. The CDR3 DNA is TGTGCCAGCAGTTTTGACTCCTACGAGCAGTACTTC. Its translation is CASSFDSYEQYF.

This clonotype is labeled large. The rearrangement links TRBV7-3 to TRBJ2-5, with 9 bases matching TRBD2. Losses at the gene ends were 5 bases for V and 5 bases for J; bases not matched to a gene: 12. The CDR3 totals 16 residues. Germline CDR1 and CDR2: SGHTA and FQGTGA. CDR3 amino acids: CASSPHRLAAGETQYF. The CDR3 region has the DNA TGTGCCAGCAGCCCGCACAGACTAGCGGCCGGCGAGACCCAGTACTTC.

The chain employs TRBV2 and TRBJ2-5, with a tentative D call TRBD2 (6 bases). Between the trimmed V and J ends, which lost 8 bases and 2 bases, there was a span of 12 bases. In germline, CDR1 is SNHLY, CDR2 FYNNEI. The CDR3 has 13 amino acids. The CDR3 DNA follows: TGTGCCAGCCCAACGGGGGATCAAGAGACCCAGTACTTC. Translation: CASPTGDQETQYF.

By share, this clonotype counts as large (0.1 to 1%). The gene calls are TRBV2 and TRBJ1-1, with D possibly being TRBD1 (6 bases). This CDR3 has 13 residues. CDR1 and CDR2 (germline): SNHLY, FYNNEI. V shed 6 bases and J shed 1 base, with 9 bases lying between them. The CDR3 DNA sequence: TGTGCCAGCAGGACACAGGGGAACACTGAAGCTTTCTTT. Its translation is CASRTQGNTEAFF.